Here is one T cell receptor beta chain with its context. The data stem from a study of blood T cell repertoires in COVID-19. At the level of the study: Acute-phase and convalescent COVID-19 samples originated in the United States, Italy and Spain. From T cells, B-cell-depleted T cells, or PBMCs came the material, which was cDNA or gDNA.

Germline lookup yields CDR1 SGHKS and CDR2 YYEKEE (reference sequence). This CDR3 has 15 residues. Trimming took off 4 bases at V and 2 bases at J, with 16 bases between the two ends. Authors' data handling: Amplification with reference gene primers provided the estimates of nucleated cell counts. TCRdb's table, derived via immunoSEQ multiplex PCR, lists solely in-frame clones and lacks some. D and trimming were read from the DNA, whereas the V and J calls and clone size are those reported in that table. The sample carries some 150,000 clones, about 84% recorded once. Sequenced material: PBMCs or T cells enriched from blood (not recorded which). This rearrangement joins TRBV5-5 to TRBJ2-7; D is perhaps TRBD1 (6 bases). This clonotype originated in a woman aged 18 to 35 who had been exposed to COVID-19. CDR3 bases: TGTGCCAGCAGCGCCCTCACAGGGTTTGCCTACGAGCAGTACTTC. This encodes CASSALTGFAYEQYF.